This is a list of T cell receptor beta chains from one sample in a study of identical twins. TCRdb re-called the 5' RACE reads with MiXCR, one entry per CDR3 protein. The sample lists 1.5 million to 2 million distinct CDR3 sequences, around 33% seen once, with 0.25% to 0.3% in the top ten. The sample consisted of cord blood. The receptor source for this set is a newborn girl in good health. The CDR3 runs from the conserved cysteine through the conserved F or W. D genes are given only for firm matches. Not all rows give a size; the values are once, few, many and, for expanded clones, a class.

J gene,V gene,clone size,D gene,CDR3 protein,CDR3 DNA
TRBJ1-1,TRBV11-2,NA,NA,CASSLDTPGHYEEAFF,TGTGCCAGCAGCTTAGATACCCCGGGTCATTACGAAGAAGCTTTCTTT
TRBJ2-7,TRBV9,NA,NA,CASSVSGGVYNEQYF,TGTGCCAGCAGCGTATCAGGGGGGGTATACAATGAGCAGTACTTC
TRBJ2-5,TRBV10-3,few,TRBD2,CAISESSGRGETQYF,TGTGCCATCAGTGAGTCAAGCGGGAGGGGGGAGACCCAGTACTTC
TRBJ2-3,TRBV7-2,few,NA,CASSLGPSSRTDTQYF,TGTGCCAGCAGCTTAGGACCTAGTTCGCGCACAGATACGCAGTATTTT
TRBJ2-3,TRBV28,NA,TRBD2,CASSSLAGGDTQYF,TGTGCCAGCAGTTCCCTAGCGGGAGGGGATACGCAGTATTTT
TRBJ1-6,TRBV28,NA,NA,CASSFRTDNSPLHF,TGTGCCAGCAGTTTCAGGACGGATAATTCACCCCTCCACTTT
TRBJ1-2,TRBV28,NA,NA,CASSFPEGSTYGYTF,TGTGCCAGCAGTTTCCCCGAGGGCAGTACTTATGGCTACACCTTC
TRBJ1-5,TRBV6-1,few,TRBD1,CASGTARNQPQHF,TGTGCCAGCGGGACAGCTCGCAATCAGCCCCAGCATTTT
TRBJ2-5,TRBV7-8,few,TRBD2,CASILSGTSGQETQYF,TGTGCCAGTATTTTATCCGGGACTAGCGGTCAAGAGACCCAGTACTTC
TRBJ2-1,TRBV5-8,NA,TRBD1,CASSFRGPYNEQSF,TGTGCCAGCAGCTTCAGGGGGCCTTACAATGAGCAGTCCTTC
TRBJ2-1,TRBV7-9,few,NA,CASSPRTDSYRGFF,TGTGCCAGCAGCCCCCGGACAGACTCCTATAGAGGGTTCTTC
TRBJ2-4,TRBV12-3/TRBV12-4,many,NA,CASSSEGNIQYF,TGTGCCAGCAGTTCGGAAGGGAACATTCAGTACTTC
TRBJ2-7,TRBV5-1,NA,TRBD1,CASSLQKTGGLYGLSYEQYF,TGCGCCAGCAGCTTGCAAAAGACAGGGGGCCTTTATGGCCTTTCCTACGAGCAGTACTTC
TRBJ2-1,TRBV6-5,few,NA,CASRGLSYEQFF,TGTGCCAGCAGGGGACTTTCCTACGAGCAGTTCTTC
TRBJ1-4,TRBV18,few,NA,CASSPPFGRDEKLFF,TGTGCCAGCTCACCACCTTTCGGACGGGATGAAAAACTGTTTTTT
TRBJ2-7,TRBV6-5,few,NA,CASRRGVSSSYEQYF,TGTGCCAGCAGACGAGGGGTTTCAAGCTCCTACGAGCAGTACTTC
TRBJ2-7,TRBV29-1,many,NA,CSVEASSYPYEQYF,TGCAGCGTTGAGGCTAGTTCTTATCCCTACGAGCAGTACTTC
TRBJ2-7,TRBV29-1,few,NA,CSVEGQGASGSSYEQYF,TGCAGCGTTGAAGGACAGGGGGCTAGCGGGAGCTCCTACGAGCAGTACTTC
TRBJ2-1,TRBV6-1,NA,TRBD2,CASSEYLAGEGDEQFF,TGTGCCAGCAGTGAATATCTAGCGGGAGAAGGGGATGAGCAGTTCTTC
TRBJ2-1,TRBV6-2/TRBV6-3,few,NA,CASSYSHKQFF,TGTGCCAGCAGTTACTCACATAAGCAGTTCTTC
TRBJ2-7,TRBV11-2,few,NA,CASSLLRSQVSTPYEQYF,TGTGCCAGCAGCTTACTACGATCACAGGTTTCCACTCCCTACGAGCAGTACTTC
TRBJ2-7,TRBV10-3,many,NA,CAIQTAYEQYF,TGTGCCATCCAGACAGCCTACGAGCAGTACTTC
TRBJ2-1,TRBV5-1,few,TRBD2,CASSLRPLAGGDNEQFF,TGCGCCAGCAGCTTGAGACCTCTAGCGGGAGGGGACAATGAGCAGTTCTTC
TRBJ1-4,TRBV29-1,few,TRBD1,CSVRTGATNEKLFF,TGCAGCGTCCGAACAGGGGCAACTAATGAAAAACTGTTTTTT
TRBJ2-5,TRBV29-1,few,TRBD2,CSVATSGIGDEQYF,TGCAGCGTGGCTACTAGCGGGATAGGCGATGAGCAGTACTTC
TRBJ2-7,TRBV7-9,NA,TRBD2,CASSLGPSGEGAYEQYF,TGTGCCAGCAGCTTAGGCCCTAGCGGGGAAGGGGCCTACGAGCAGTACTTC
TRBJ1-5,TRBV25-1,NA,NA,CASSEQALNQPQHF,TGTGCCAGCAGTGAACAGGCCCTGAATCAGCCCCAGCATTTT
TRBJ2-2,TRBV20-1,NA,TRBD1,CSANDRVETGELFF,TGCAGTGCAAACGACAGGGTGGAAACCGGGGAGCTGTTTTTT
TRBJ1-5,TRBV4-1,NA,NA,CASSPSRGSNQPQHF,TGCGCCAGCAGCCCTTCCAGGGGTAGCAATCAGCCCCAGCATTTT
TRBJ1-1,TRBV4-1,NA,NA,CASSQGGINTEAFF,TGCGCCAGCAGCCAAGGAGGGATTAACACTGAAGCTTTCTTT
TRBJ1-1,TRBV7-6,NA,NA,CAGSGSLNTEAFF,TGTGCCGGCAGCGGGAGCCTGAACACTGAAGCTTTCTTT
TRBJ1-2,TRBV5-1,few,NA,CASSSDLHTNYGYTF,TGCGCCAGCAGCTCAGACCTACATACTAACTATGGCTACACCTTC
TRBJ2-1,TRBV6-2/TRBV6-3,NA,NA,CASSANTGLWEQFF,TGTGCCAGCAGTGCAAATACAGGTTTATGGGAGCAGTTCTTC
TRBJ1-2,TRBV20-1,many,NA,CSARSNYGYTF,TGCAGTGCTAGATCTAACTATGGCTACACCTTC
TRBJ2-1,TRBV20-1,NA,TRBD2,CSARDLPAGRNEQFF,TGCAGTGCTAGAGATCTACCAGCGGGAAGGAATGAGCAGTTCTTC
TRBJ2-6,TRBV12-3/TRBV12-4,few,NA,CASSSIPSTGANVLTF,TGTGCCAGCAGCTCTATTCCCAGTACTGGGGCCAACGTCCTGACTTTC
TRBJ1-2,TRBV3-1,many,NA,CASSQDAGDYGYTF,TGTGCCAGCAGCCAAGATGCAGGGGACTATGGCTACACCTTC
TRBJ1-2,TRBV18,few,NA,CASSRRSRGQTSLINYGYTF,TGTGCCAGCTCACGGAGAAGCCGTGGACAGACTAGTCTGATCAACTATGGCTACACCTTC
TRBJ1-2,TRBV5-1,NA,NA,CASSSQGRRGYTF,TGCGCCAGCAGCTCCCAGGGTAGAAGGGGCTACACCTTC
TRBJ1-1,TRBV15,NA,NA,CATSTRNTEAFF,TGTGCCACGAGCACCAGGAACACTGAAGCTTTCTTT
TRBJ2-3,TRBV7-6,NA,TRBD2,CASSRGLASADTQYF,TGTGCCAGCAGCCGGGGACTAGCTTCGGCAGATACGCAGTATTTT
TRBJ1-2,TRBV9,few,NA,CASSVEGEVDGYTF,TGTGCCAGCAGCGTAGAGGGGGAGGTCGATGGCTACACCTTC
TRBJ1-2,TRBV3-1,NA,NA,CASSGQRAYGYTF,TGTGCCAGCAGTGGACAGAGAGCCTATGGCTACACCTTC
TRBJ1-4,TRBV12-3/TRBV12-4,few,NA,CASSFGSSGNEKLFF,TGTGCCAGCAGTTTTGGGAGTTCGGGTAATGAAAAACTGTTTTTT
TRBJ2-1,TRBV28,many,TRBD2,CASSFEREIYNEQFF,TGTGCCAGCAGTTTTGAGCGGGAGATCTACAATGAGCAGTTCTTC
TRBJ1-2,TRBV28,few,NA,CASSPRFTYGYTF,TGTGCCAGCAGCCCTCGCTTCACCTATGGCTACACCTTC
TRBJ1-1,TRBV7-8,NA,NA,CASSLEGGRPRNTEAFF,TGTGCCAGCAGCTTAGAAGGGGGTAGGCCTAGAAACACTGAAGCTTTCTTT
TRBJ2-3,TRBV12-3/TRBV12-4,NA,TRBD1,CASSFVGIPGGRADTQYF,TGTGCCAGCAGTTTCGTAGGGATCCCAGGGGGTAGGGCAGATACGCAGTATTTT
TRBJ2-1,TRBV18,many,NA,CASSPRTDPYNEQFF,TGTGCCAGCTCACCACGGACAGATCCCTACAATGAGCAGTTCTTC
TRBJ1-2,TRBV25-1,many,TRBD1,CASSEGQDGYTF,TGTGCCAGCAGTGAAGGACAGGATGGCTACACCTTC
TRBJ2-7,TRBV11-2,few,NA,CASSSPRGANPEQYF,TGTGCCAGCAGCTCCCCCAGGGGCGCGAATCCTGAGCAGTACTTC
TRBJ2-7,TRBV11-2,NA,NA,CASSLGGSGVAYEQYF,TGTGCCAGCAGCTTAGGTGGATCAGGGGTAGCCTACGAGCAGTACTTC
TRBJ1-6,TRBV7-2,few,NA,CASSLVGGMSLNSPLHF,TGTGCCAGCAGCTTAGTAGGGGGGATGAGTCTTAATTCACCCCTCCACTTT
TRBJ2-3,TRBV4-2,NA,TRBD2,CASSQDDLAGVPSTDTQYF,TGTGCCAGCAGCCAAGATGATCTAGCGGGAGTTCCTAGCACAGATACGCAGTATTTT
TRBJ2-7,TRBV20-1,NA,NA,CSAEAYEQYF,TGCAGTGCGGAGGCCTACGAGCAGTACTTC
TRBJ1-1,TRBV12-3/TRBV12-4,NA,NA,CASSLALGGRTEAFF,TGTGCCAGCAGTTTAGCGCTCGGAGGGAGGACTGAAGCTTTCTTT
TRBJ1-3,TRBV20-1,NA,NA,CSASGRNTIYF,TGCAGTGCTAGTGGCAGGAACACCATATATTTT
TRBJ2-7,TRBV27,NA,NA,CASSPLGRGSYEQYF,TGTGCCAGCAGTCCCCTCGGACGGGGATCCTACGAGCAGTACTTC
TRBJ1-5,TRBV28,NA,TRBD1,CASSFRQGLSNQPQHF,TGTGCCAGCAGTTTCCGACAGGGGTTGAGCAATCAGCCCCAGCATTTT